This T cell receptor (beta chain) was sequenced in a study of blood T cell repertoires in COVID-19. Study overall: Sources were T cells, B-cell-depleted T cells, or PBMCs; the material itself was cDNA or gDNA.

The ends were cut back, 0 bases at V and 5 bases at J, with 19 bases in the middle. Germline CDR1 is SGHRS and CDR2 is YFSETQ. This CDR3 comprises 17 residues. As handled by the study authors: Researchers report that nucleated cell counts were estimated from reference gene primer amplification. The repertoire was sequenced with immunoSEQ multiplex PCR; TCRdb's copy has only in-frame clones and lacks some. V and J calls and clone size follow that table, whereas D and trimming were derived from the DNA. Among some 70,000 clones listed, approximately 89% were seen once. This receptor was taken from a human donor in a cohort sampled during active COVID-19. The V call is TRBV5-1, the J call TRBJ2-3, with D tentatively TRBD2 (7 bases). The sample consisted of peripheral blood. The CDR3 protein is CASSLAYFGGGEDTQYF. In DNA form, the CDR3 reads TGCGCCAGCAGCTTGGCGTATTTTGGCGGGGGCGAAGATACGCAGTATTTT.